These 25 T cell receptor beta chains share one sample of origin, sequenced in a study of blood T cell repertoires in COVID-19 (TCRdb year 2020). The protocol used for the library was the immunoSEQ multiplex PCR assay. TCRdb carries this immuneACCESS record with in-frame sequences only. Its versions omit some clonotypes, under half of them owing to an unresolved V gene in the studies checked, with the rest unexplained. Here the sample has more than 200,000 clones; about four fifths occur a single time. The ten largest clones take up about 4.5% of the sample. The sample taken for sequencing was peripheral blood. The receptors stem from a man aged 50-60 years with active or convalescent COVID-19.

DNA for the CDR3: TGCAGCGTTGAAGATCTTAACTACAATGAGCAGTTCTTC. This gives the protein CSVEDLNYNEQFF. The chain is built from TRBV29-1 and TRBJ2-1; D is unclear. Trimming left V 0 bases short and J 3 bases short, with 6 bases between. The CDR3 length is 13 residues. Germline CDR1 and CDR2: SQVTM and ANQGSEA.

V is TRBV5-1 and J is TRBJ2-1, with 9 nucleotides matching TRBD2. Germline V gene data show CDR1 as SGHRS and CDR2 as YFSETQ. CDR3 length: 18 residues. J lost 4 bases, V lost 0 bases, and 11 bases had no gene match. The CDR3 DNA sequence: TGCGCCAGCAGCTTGGGTAGCGGGGGTGCATGGGGGTACAATGAGCAGTTCTTC. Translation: CASSLGSGGAWGYNEQFF.

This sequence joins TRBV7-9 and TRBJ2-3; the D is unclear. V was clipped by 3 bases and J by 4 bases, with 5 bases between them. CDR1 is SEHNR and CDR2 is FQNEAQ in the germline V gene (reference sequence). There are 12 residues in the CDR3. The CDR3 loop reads CASSFPADTQYF. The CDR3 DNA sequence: TGTGCCAGCAGCTTCCCCGCAGATACGCAGTATTTT. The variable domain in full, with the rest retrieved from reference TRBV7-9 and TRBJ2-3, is DTGVSQNPRHKITKRGQNVTFRCDPISEHNRLYWYRQTLGQGPEFLTYFQNEAQLEKSRLLSDRFSAERPKGSFSTLEIQRTEQGDSAMYLCASSFPADTQYFGPGTRLTVL.

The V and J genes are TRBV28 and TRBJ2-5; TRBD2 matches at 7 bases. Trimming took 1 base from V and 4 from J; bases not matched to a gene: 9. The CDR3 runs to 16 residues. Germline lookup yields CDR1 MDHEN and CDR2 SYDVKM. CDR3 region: CASSLYGRTSRETQYF. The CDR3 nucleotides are TGTGCCAGCAGTTTATATGGACGGACTAGTCGAGAGACCCAGTACTTC.

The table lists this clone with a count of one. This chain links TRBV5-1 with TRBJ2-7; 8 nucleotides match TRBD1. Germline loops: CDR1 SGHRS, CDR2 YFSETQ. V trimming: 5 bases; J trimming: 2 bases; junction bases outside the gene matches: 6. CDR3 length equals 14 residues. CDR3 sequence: CASRWGQVAYEQYF. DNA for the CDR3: TGCGCCAGCAGATGGGGACAGGTCGCCTACGAGCAGTACTTC.

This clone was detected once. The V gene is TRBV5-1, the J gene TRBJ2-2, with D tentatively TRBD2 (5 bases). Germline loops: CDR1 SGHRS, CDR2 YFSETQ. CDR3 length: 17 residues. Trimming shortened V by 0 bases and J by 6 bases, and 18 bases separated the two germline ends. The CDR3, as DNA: TGCGCCAGCAGCTTGGAAGGGAACGGGGTCGAAGCCGGGGAGCTGTTTTTT. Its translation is CASSLEGNGVEAGELFF.

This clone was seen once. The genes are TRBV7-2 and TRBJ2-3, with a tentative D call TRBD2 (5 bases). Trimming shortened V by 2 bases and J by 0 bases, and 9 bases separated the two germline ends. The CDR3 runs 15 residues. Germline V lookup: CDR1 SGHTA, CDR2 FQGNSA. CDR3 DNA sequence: TGTGCCAGCAGCTTAATGAGGACTAGCACAGATACGCAGTATTTT. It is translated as CASSLMRTSTDTQYF.

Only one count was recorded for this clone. The CDR3 DNA is TGTGCCGTACGTAGTGGCGGGGGGGCCAATGAGCAGTTCTTC. This encodes CAVRSGGGANEQFF. The chain recombines TRBV10-3 with TRBJ2-1, with 9 positions matching TRBD2. J was trimmed by 6 bases and V by 11 bases; bases with no gene match: 11. Germline loops: CDR1 ENHRY, CDR2 SYGVKD. The CDR3 has 14 residues.

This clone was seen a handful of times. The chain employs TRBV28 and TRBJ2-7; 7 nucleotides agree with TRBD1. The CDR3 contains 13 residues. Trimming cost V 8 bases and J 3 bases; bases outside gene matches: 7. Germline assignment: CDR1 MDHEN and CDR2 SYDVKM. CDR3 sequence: CASQGVLNYEQYF. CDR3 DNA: TGTGCCAGCCAGGGGGTATTGAACTACGAGCAGTACTTC.

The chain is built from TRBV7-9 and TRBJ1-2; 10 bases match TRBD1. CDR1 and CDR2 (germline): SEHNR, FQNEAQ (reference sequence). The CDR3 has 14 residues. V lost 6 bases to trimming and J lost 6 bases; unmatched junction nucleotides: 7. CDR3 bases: TGTGCCAGCAGTTTTACGACAGGGGGCGATGGCTACACCTTC. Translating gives CASSFTTGGDGYTF.

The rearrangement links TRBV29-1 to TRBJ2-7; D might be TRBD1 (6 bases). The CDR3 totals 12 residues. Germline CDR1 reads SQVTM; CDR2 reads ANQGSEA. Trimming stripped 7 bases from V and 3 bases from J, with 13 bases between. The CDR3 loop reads CSAGQGNYEQYF. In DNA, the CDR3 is TGCAGCGCCGGGCAGGGGAACTACGAGCAGTACTTC.

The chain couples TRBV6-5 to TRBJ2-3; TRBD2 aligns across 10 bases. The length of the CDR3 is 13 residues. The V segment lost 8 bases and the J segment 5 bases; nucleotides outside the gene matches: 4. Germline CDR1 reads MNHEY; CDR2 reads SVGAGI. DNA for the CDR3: TGTGCCAGCCAGCGGGGGGGCGGAGATACGCAGTATTTT. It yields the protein CASQRGGGDTQYF.

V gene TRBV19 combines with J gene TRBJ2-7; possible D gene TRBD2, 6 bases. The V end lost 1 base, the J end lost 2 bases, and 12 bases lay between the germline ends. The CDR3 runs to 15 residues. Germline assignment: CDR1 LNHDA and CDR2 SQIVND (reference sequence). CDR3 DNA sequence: TGTGCCAGTAGTATAGTTGGGGGAGGAACCTACGAGCAGTACTTC. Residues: CASSIVGGGTYEQYF.

CDR3: CASALRQGLFTDTQYF. For the CDR3, the DNA is TGTGCTAGTGCCCTAAGACAGGGCTTATTCACAGATACGCAGTATTTT. The chain recombines TRBV12-5 with TRBJ2-3, with 7 bases identical to TRBD1. V lost 7 bases to trimming and J lost 2 bases; unmatched junction nucleotides: 12. Germline assignment: CDR1 LGHNT and CDR2 FRNRAP. This CDR3 has 16 residues.

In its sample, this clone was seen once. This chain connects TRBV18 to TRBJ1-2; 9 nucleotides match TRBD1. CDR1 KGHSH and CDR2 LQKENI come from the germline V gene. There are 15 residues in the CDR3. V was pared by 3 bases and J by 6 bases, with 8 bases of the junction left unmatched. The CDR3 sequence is CASSPRTGDMDGYTF. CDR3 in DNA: TGTGCCAGCTCACCCCGGACAGGGGATATGGATGGCTACACCTTC.

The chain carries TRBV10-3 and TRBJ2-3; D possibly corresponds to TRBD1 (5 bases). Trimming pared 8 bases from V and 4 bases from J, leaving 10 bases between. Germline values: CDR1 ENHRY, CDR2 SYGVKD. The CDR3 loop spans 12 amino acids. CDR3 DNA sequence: TGTGCCATCCGAGCAGGGTCAGATACGCAGTATTTT. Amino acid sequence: CAIRAGSDTQYF.

CDR3 amino acids: CASSVVPGETYNEQFF. CDR3 DNA sequence: TGTGCCAGCAGCGTAGTGCCGGGGGAGACCTACAATGAGCAGTTCTTC. The V gene is TRBV9, the J gene TRBJ2-1, with D perhaps TRBD2 (6 bases). CDR1 and CDR2 (germline): SGDLS, YYNGEE. Trimming took 0 bases from V and 2 from J, leaving 12 bases between them. The CDR3 totals 16 residues.

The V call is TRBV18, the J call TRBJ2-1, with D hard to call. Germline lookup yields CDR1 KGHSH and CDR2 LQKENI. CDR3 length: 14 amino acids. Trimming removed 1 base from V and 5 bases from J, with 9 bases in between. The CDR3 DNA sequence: TGTGCCAGCTCACCACGGGCAGGCCACAATGAGCAGTTCTTC. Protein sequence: CASSPRAGHNEQFF.

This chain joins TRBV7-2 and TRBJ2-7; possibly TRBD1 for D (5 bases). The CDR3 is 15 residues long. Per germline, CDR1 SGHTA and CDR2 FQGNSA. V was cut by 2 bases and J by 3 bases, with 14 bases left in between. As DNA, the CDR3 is TGTGCCAGCAGCTTACAGGGTAACTTGGGCTACGAGCAGTACTTC. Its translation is CASSLQGNLGYEQYF.

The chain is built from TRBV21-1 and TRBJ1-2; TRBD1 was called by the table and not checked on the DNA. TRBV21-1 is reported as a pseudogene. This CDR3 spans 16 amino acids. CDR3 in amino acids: CASSARQGAPYYGYTF. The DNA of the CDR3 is TGTGCCAGCAGCGCCCGACAGGGGGCGCCTTACTATGGCTACACCTTC.

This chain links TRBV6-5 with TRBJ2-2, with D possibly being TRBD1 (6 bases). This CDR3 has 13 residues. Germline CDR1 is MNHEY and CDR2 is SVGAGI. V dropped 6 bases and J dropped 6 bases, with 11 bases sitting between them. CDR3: CASSNRASGELFF. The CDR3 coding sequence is TGTGCCAGCAGCAACAGGGCATCCGGGGAGCTGTTTTTT.

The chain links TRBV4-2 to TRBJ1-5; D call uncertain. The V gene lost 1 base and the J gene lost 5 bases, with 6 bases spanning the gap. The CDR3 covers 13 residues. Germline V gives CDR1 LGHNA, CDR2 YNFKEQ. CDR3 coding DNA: TGTGCCAGCAGCCAAGGGAGGGATCAGCCCCAGCATTTT. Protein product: CASSQGRDQPQHF.

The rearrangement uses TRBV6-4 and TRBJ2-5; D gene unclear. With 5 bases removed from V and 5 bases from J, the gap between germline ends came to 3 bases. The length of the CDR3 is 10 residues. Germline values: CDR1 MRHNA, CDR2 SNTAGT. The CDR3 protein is CASSRETQYF. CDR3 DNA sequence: TGTGCCAGCAGTCGGGAGACCCAGTACTTC.

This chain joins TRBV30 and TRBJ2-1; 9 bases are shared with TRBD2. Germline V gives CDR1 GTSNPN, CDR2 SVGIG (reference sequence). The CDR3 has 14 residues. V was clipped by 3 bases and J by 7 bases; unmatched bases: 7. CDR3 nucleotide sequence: TGTGCCTGGAGGACCCTAGCGGGGAGGAATGAGCAGTTCTTC. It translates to CAWRTLAGRNEQFF.

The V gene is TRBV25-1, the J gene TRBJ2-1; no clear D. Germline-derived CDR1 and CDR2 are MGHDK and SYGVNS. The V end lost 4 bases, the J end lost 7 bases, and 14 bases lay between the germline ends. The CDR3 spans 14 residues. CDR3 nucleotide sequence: TGTGCCAGCAGTGTGCGCCCCCCGAGGAATGAGCAGTTCTTC. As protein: CASSVRPPRNEQFF. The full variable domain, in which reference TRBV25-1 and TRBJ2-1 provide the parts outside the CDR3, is EADIYQTPRYLVIGTGKKITLECSQTMGHDKMYWYQQDPGMELHLIHYSYGVNSTEKGDLSSESTVSRIRTEHFPLTLESARPSHTSQYLCASSVRPPRNEQFFGPGTRLTVL.